This T cell receptor (beta chain) was identified in a study of T cell repertoires in cytomegalovirus infection. Comments on this clonotype: Its ends do not fully match the called genes, so a read error is possible.

The CDR3 spans 12 residues. Germline V gene lookup returns CDR1 KGHSH and CDR2 LQKENI. TCRdb itself ran the reads through MiXCR, one entry per CDR3 protein. The sample consists of about 400,000 distinct CDR3 sequences, around 18% of them appearing once. The sequencing sample was made of PBMCs. This rearrangement joins TRBV18 to TRBJ1-4, with D unclear. The TCR was taken from a human donor in good health (CMV status not recorded). Some clones in this sample may be carry-over from other donors' samples. CDR3: CASSPSNEKLFF. CDR3 bases: TGTGCCAGCTCACCATCTAACGAAAAACTGTTTTTT.